This TCR beta chain was documented in a study of blood T cell repertoires in COVID-19 (TCRdb year 2020). The study in broad terms: Samples covering the acute and convalescent phases of COVID-19 were provided by collaborators in the United States, Italy and Spain. The prospective study material was composed of cDNA or gDNA derived from T cells, B-cell-depleted T cells, or PBMCs. The dataset comprised deeply sampled blood TCRbeta repertoires from subjects exposed to, actively infected with, or recovered from COVID-19. A freely available public database, intended as a resource for researchers studying the immune response to SARS-CoV-2, is where the repertoires were released. Samples came from the ongoing ImmuneRACE study (first 160 participants) plus 1,254 subjects from 6 global collaborators. A de-identified subject ID, COVID-19 status, age in years and sex were almost always included in the sample metadata. Where HLA class I and class II types were available, the types were taken from metadata supplied by the sample provider, not from assay-based typing. Results the study describes overall, beyond this receptor: Clinical and demographic metadata were provided uncurated, with the amount varying by source and participant.

TCRbeta CDR3 regions were amplified from genomic DNA by means of the immunoSEQ Assay, a bias-controlled multiplex PCR. The study's own analysis went as follows. The number of nucleated cells in each sample was estimated by amplification of reference gene primers within the assay. To quantify the absolute abundance of each unique TCRbeta CDR3 rearrangement, sequence reads were collapsed and filtered. Productive Simpson clonality was computed per sample as the square root of Simpson's diversity index over productive rearrangements. In its TCRdb copy, this immuneACCESS table keeps in-frame sequences only and misses some clones. Where compared with another copy, unresolved V genes explain less than half of these, and the others have no known cause. Clonal size and the V and J genes are those of that table, whereas D and trimming came from the DNA. In this sample the table shows around 200,000 clones, approximately 86% of which occur a single time. About 4.5% of the sample rests with the top ten.

In the prospective study, participants were roughly 18 to 100 years old, resided in about two dozen geographic areas of the United States, and were enrolled through a virtual design. To assign participants to cohorts, the prospective study relied on clinical history that participants themselves reported in a screening survey and a study questionnaire. Exposed participants had been in contact with someone with a PCR-confirmed or clinician-diagnosed COVID-19 case within 2 weeks of study entry. In the prospective study, mobile phlebotomists collected whole blood, serum and a nasopharyngeal or oropharyngeal swab from each participant. Over a 2-month period, participants in the prospective study had the option of providing additional blood draws and questionnaires. Before DNA extraction, prospective study blood samples were shipped either frozen or at room temperature. V loses 5 bases, J loses 9 bases, and the germline ends lie 14 bases apart. The germline V gene (reference sequence) sets CDR1 to SEHNR and CDR2 to FQNEAQ. Spanning cysteine to phenylalanine, the CDR3 consists of 14 amino acids. The entry retains the CDR3 DNA only, 42 bases that are in frame from base 1.

Details on this clone: It lacks a known antigen. Per-base qualities were not stored, and no clone one base away is much larger.

The clonotype comes from a woman in her twenties or thirties who had been exposed to COVID-19. The sequencing input was PBMCs or T cells enriched from blood (not recorded which). This receptor chain uses TRBV7-9 and TRBJ1-6; the D region possibly corresponds to TRBD1 (5 bases align). The DNA is as follows: TGTGCCAGCAGCCTTGGGGGGGGAAGTTCACCCCTCCACTTT. Its product reads: CASSLGGGSSPLHF.